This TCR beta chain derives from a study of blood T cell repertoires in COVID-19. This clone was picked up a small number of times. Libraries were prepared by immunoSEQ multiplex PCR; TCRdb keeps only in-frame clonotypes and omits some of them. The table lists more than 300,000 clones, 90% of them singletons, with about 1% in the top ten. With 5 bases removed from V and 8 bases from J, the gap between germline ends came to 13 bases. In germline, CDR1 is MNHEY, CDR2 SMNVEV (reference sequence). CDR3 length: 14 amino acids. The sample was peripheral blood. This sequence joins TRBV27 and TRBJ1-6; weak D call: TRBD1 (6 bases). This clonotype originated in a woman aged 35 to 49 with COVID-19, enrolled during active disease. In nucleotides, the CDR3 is TGTGCCAGCAGTATGAGGGGGACGGATTCACCCCTCCACTTT. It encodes CASSMRGTDSPLHF.